These 2 T cell receptor beta chains originate from one sample sequenced in a study of T cell changes during pregnancy in multiple sclerosis. The assay was immunoSEQ multiplex PCR, and TCRdb's table has in-frame clones only and misses some. The table includes 75,000 to 95,000 clones, approximately 90% detected once. The source material was peripheral blood, sampled before pregnancy. These receptors were collected from a female donor with multiple sclerosis, enrolled in a pregnancy study.

V and J are TRBV2 and TRBJ2-1; 10 nucleotides align to TRBD2. The CDR3 length is 15 residues. Germline values: CDR1 SNHLY, CDR2 FYNNEI. V lost 1 base and J lost 4; bases outside the gene matches: 1. The CDR3 DNA reads as TGTGCCAGCAGTGAAGGGACTAGCGGTTACAATGAGCAGTTCTTC. It codes for CASSEGTSGYNEQFF.

The CDR3 DNA reads TGTGCCAGCTCACCGGCCAATGAGCAGTTCTTC. Residues: CASSPANEQFF. The chain employs TRBV18 and TRBJ2-1; the D is unclear. Trimming removed 3 bases from V and 6 bases from J, with 3 bases in between. Germline V gives CDR1 KGHSH, CDR2 LQKENI. The CDR3 length is 11 residues.